Described below is a single T cell receptor beta chain sequence and its context. What it binds is not known. The sample comes from a study of spatial heterogeneity in lung cancer. Germline values: CDR1 DFQATT, CDR2 SNEGSKA (reference sequence). The length of the CDR3 is 15 residues. Trimming took 2 bases from V and 0 from J; bases not matched to a gene: 6. TCRdb reprocessed the 5' RACE reads via MiXCR and lists one record per CDR3 protein. Here the sample spans roughly 10,000 distinct CDR3 sequences, over 4.5% being singletons. Sample time point: sample taken at primary tumor resection. The sequenced material consisted of unsorted whole RNA from tumor, nontumor lung or frozen PBMC. Samples came from roughly 75 TRACERx patients with untreated early-stage lung cancer. Study conclusions and caveats: TCRs found ubiquitously expanded in tumor appeared in blood more at resection than at follow-up.

The rearrangement joins TRBV20-1 to TRBJ2-7; TRBD1 matches 8 bases. Sequences were derived from PBMCs, sampled at surgery. The sequence derives from a male donor with early-stage non-small cell lung cancer. The CDR3 is CSARNPGQGSYEQYF. CDR3 bases: TGCAGTGCTAGAAACCCCGGACAGGGCTCCTACGAGCAGTACTTC.